This TCR beta chain was documented in a study of T cells in Graves' hyperthyroidism and ophthalmopathy. This clonotype was picked up many times. What was amplified from RNA transcripts were TCR beta CDR3 regions. The TCR CDR3 was amplified in a first-round RT-PCR using the HTBI primer set. TCRdb re-analysed the multiplex PCR reads in MiXCR, keeping a single row per CDR3 protein. This sample yields hundreds of thousands of distinct CDR3 sequences, of which 14% to 15% are seen a single time; less than 35% belongs to the top ten. Trimming removed 3 bases at V and 3 bases at J, with 11 bases between. The CDR3 covers 14 residues. CDR1 SNHLY and CDR2 FYNNEI come from the germline V gene.

Sequencing input: blood. The sequence derives from a woman in her twenties or thirties with Graves' hyperthyroidism. The chain carries TRBV2 and TRBJ2-5, with D unclear. In DNA, the CDR3 is TGTGCCAGCAGTGAGGGCAGCCTTGAAGAGACCCAGTACTTC. As protein: CASSEGSLEETQYF.